This TCR beta chain was obtained from a study of cytomegalovirus exposure and HLA in healthy donors. Primers for the PCR totalled 60 Vbeta and 13 Jbeta. The protocol was immunoSEQ multiplex PCR, while the TCRdb copy is restricted to in-frame clones and leaves out a portion. The sample includes over 150,000 clones, 65% to 80% of them seen just once. In its sample, this clone was seen a few times. Its antigen is still unknown. Findings of the study overall: Later analysis associated a missense DCLRE1C variant with TCR beta V- and J-gene trimming. Per published reports, the classifier diagnosed cytomegalovirus status with high specificity and sensitivity. TCR beta chains associated with HLA were, in a later analysis, more clonally expanded than equally common others.

Healthy bone marrow donors formed the donor group. The CDR3 is 16 residues long. Germline-derived CDR1 and CDR2 are SGHAT and FQNNGV. V trimming: 5 bases; J trimming: 0 bases; junction bases outside the gene matches: 8. The sample comprised PBMCs. V usage is TRBV11-2 and J usage is TRBJ2-7; TRBD1 aligns across 9 bases. The clonotype was recovered from a man in his late teens or twenties in good health and CMV-seronegative. The CDR3 spells CASSPARDRDSYEQYV. The CDR3 DNA reads TGTGCCAGCAGCCCGGCTAGGGACAGGGACTCCTACGAGCAGTACGTC.